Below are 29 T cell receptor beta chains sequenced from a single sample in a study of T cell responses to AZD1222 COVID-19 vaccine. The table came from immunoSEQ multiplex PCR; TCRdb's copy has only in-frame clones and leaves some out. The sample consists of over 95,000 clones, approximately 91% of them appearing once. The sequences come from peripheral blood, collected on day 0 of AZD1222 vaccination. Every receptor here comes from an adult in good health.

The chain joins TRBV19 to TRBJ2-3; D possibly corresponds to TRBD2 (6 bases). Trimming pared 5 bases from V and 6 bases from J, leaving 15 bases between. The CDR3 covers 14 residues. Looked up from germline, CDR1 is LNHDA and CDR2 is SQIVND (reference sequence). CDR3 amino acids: CASSQGGPRDTQYF. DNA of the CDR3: TGTGCCAGTAGTCAGGGAGGACCGAGGGATACGCAGTATTTT.

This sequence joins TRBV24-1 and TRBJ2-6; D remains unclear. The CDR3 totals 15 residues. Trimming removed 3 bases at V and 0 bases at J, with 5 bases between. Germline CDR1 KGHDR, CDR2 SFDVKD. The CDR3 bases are TGTGCCACCAGTGATGGGATCTCTGGGGCCAACGTCCTGACTTTC. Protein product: CATSDGISGANVLTF.

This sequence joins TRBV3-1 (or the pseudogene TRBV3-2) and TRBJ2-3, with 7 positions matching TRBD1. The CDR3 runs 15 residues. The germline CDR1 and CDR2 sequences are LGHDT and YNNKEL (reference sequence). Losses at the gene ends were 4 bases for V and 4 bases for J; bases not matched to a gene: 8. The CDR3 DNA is TGTGCCAGCAGCCTCTTAGACAGGGCGGCAGATACGCAGTATTTT. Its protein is CASSLLDRAADTQYF.

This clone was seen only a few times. Here the CDR3 DNA reads TGCGCCAGCAGCCCCGGGGGCCAGGGACCTTCCGGAAACACCATATATTTT. Translation: CASSPGGQGPSGNTIYF. J is TRBJ1-3 and V is TRBV4-1; D is perhaps TRBD1 (6 bases). The CDR3 contains 17 residues. Germline values: CDR1 MGHRA, CDR2 YSYEKL. V was trimmed by 4 bases and J by 4 bases, leaving 20 bases between them.

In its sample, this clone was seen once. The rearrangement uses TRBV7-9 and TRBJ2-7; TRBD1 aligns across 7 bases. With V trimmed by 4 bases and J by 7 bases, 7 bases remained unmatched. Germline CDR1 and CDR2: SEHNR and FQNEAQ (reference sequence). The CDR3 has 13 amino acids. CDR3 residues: CASSSTDRREQYF. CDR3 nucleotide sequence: TGTGCCAGCAGCTCGACGGACAGGAGGGAGCAGTACTTC.

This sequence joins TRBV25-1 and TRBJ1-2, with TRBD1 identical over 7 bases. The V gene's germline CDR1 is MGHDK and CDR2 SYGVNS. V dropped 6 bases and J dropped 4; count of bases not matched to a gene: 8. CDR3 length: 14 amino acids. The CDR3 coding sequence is TGTGCCAGCAGAGAGGGAGGGGGCGCCTATGGCTACACCTTC. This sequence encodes CASREGGGAYGYTF.

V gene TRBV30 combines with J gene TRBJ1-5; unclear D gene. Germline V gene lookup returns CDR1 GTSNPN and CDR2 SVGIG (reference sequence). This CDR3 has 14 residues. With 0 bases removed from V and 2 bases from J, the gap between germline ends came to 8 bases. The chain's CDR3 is CAWSVHGGNQPQHF. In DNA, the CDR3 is TGTGCCTGGAGTGTACACGGTGGCAATCAGCCCCAGCATTTT. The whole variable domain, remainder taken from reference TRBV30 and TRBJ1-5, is SQTIHQWPATLVQPVGSPLSLECTVEGTSNPNLYWYRQAAGRGLQLLFYSVGIGQISSEVPQNLSASRPQDRQFILSSKKLLLSDSGFYLCAWSVHGGNQPQHFGDGTRLSIL.

The CDR3 DNA follows: TGTGCCAGCAGCTCTGGAGGGGTCTATGGCTACACCTTC. Translation: CASSSGGVYGYTF. The chain employs TRBV5-6 and TRBJ1-2, with a possible D match to TRBD1 (5 bases). The V gene's germline CDR1 is SGHDT and CDR2 YYEEEE. With 3 bases removed from V and 4 bases from J, the gap between germline ends came to 10 bases. The CDR3 covers 13 residues. Based on the CDR3 plus reference TRBV5-6 and TRBJ1-2, the full variable domain is DAGVTQSPTHLIKTRGQQVTLRCSPKSGHDTVSWYQQALGQGPQFIFQYYEEEERQRGNFPDRFSGHQFPNYSSELNVNALLLGDSALYLCASSSGGVYGYTFGSGTRLTVV.

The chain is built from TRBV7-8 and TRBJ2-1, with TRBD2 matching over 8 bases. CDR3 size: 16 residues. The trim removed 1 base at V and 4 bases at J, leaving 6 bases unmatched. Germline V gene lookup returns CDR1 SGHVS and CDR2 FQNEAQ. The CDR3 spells CASSLGGGPQYNEQFF. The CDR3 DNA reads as TGTGCCAGCAGCTTAGGCGGGGGGCCCCAGTACAATGAGCAGTTCTTC. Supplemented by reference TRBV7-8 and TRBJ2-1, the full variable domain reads GAGVSQSPRYKVAKRGQDVALRCDPISGHVSLFWYQQALGQGPEFLTYFQNEAQLDKSGLPSDRFFAERPEGSVSTLKIQRTQQEDSAVYLCASSLGGGPQYNEQFFGPGTRLTVL.

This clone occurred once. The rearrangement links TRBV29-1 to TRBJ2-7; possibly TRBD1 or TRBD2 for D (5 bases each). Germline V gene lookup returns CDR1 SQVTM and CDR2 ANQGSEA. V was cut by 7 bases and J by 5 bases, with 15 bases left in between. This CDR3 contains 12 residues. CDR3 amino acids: CSAAGTPHEQYF. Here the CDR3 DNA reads TGCAGCGCAGCCGGGACCCCCCACGAGCAGTACTTC.

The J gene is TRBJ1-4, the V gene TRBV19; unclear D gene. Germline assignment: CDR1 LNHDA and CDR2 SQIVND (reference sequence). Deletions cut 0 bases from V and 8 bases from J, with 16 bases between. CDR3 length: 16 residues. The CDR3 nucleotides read TGTGCCAGTAGTATAGATGAAGGACTCACGATGGAAAAACTGTTTTTT. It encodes CASSIDEGLTMEKLFF.

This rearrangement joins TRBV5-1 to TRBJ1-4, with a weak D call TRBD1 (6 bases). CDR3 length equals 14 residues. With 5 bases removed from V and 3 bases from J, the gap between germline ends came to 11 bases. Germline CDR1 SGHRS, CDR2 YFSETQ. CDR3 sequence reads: CASSGGRSNEKLFF. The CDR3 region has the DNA TGCGCCAGCAGTGGGGGCAGATCTAATGAAAAACTGTTTTTT.

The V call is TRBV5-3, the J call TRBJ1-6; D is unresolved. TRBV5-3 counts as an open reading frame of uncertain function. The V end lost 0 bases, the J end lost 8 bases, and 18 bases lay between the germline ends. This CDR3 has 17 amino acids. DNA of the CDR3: TGTGCCAGAAGCTTGGATATGTCTTTGGATTCCGATTCACCCCTCCACTTT. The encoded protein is CARSLDMSLDSDSPLHF.

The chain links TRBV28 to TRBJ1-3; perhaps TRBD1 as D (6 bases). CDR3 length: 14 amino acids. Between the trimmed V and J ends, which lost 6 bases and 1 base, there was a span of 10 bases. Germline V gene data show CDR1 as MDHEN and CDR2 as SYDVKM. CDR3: CASSQTGSGNTIYF. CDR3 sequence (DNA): TGTGCCAGCAGCCAAACAGGGTCTGGAAACACCATATATTTT.

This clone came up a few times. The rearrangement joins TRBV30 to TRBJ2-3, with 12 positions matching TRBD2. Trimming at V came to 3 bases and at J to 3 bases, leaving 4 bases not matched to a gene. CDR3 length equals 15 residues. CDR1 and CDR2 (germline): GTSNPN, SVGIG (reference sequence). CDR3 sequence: CAWRASGGATDTQYF. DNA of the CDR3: TGTGCCTGGAGGGCTAGCGGGGGGGCAACAGATACGCAGTATTTT.

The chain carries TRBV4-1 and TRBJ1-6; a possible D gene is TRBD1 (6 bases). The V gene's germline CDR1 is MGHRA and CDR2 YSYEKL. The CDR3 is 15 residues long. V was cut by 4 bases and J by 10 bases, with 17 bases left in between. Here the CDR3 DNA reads TGCGCCAGCAGCCGAGACACAGGGTTGCGGTCACCCCTCCACTTT. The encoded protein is CASSRDTGLRSPLHF.

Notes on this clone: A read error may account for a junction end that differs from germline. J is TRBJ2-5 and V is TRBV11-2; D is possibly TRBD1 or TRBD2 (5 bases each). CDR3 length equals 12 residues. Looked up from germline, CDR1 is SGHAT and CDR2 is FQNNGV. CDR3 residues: CASSLSGTRRDF. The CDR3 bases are TGTGCCAGCAGCCTATCTGGGACCAGAAGAGACTTC.

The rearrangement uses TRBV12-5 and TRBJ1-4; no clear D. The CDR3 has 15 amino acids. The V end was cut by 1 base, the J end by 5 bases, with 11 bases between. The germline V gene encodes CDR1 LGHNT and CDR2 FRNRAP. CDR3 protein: CASGLGPRSNEKLFF. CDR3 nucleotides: TGTGCTAGTGGTTTGGGCCCCAGGTCGAATGAAAAACTGTTTTTT.

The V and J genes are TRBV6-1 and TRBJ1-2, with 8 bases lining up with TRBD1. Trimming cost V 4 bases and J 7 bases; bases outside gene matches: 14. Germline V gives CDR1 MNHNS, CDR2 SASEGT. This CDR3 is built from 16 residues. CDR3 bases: TGTGCCAGCAGTGGCCTAACCGGGACAGGTTTTTCTGGCTACACCTTC. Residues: CASSGLTGTGFSGYTF.

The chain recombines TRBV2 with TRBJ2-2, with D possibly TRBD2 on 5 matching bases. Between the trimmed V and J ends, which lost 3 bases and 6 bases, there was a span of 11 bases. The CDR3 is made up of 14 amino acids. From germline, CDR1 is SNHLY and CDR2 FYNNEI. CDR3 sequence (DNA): TGTGCCAGCAGTGAGATGTGGGGAGCCGGGGAGCTGTTTTTT. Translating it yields CASSEMWGAGELFF.

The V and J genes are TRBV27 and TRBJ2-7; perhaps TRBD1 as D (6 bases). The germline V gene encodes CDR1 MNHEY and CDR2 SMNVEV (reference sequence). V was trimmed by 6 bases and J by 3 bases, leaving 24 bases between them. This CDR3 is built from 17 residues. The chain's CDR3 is CASSPGVILSRLYEQYF. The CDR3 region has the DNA TGTGCCAGCAGCCCAGGGGTCATTCTAAGCAGGCTCTACGAGCAGTACTTC.

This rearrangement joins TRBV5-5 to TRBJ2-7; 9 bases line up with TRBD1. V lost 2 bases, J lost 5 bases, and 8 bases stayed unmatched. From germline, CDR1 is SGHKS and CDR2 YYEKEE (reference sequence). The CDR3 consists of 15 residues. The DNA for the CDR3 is TGTGCCAGCAGCTTTGGACAGGGGCTTATGGACGAGCAGTACTTC. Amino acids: CASSFGQGLMDEQYF.

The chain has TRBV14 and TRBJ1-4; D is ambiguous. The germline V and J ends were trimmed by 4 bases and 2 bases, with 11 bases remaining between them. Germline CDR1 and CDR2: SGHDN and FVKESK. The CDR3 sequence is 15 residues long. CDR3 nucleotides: TGTGCCAGCAGCCTCCAAATGGGGACTAATGAAAAACTGTTTTTT. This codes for CASSLQMGTNEKLFF. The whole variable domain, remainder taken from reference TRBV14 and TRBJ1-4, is EAGVTQFPSHSVIEKGQTVTLRCDPISGHDNLYWYRRVMGKEIKFLLHFVKESKQDESGMPNNRFLAERTGGTYSTLKVQPAELEDSGVYFCASSLQMGTNEKLFFGSGTQLSVL.

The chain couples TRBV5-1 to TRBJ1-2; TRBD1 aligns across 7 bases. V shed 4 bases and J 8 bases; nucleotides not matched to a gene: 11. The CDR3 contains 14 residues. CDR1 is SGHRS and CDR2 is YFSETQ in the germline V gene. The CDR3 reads CASSLNGQVRGYTF. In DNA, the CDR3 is TGCGCCAGCAGCCTCAACGGACAGGTTAGGGGCTACACCTTC.

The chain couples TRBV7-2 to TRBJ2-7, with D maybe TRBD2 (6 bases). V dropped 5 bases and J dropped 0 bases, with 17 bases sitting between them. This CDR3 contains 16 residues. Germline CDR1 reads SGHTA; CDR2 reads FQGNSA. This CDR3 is CASSQRAGMSSYEQYF. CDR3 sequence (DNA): TGTGCCAGCAGCCAGAGGGCGGGGATGAGCTCCTACGAGCAGTACTTC.

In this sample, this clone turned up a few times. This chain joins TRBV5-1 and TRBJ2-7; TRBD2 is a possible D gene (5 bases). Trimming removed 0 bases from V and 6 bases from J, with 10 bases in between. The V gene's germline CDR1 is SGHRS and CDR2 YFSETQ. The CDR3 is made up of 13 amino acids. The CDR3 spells CASSLVPLGEQYF. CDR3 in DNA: TGCGCCAGCAGCTTGGTCCCACTAGGCGAGCAGTACTTC.

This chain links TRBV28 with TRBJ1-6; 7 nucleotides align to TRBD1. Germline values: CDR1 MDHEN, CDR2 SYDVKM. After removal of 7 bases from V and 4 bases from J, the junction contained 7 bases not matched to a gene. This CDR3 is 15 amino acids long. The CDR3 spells CASNPRGWYNSPLHF. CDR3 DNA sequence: TGTGCCAGCAACCCCAGGGGGTGGTATAATTCACCCCTCCACTTT.

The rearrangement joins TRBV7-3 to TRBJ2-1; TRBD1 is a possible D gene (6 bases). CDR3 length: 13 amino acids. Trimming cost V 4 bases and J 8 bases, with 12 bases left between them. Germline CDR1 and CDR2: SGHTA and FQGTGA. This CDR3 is CASSSTGYYEQFF. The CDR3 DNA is TGTGCCAGCAGCTCAACAGGGTACTATGAGCAGTTCTTC.

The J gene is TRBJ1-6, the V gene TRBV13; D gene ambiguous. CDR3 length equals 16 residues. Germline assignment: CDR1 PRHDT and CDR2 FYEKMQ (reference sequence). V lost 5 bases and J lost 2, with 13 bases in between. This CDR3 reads CASSPGSGTYNSPLHF. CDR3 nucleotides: TGTGCCAGCAGCCCAGGTAGTGGTACCTATAATTCACCCCTCCACTTT.